The 6 T cell receptor beta chains reported below all come from one sample, sequenced in a study of blood T cell repertoires in COVID-19. Generated by immunoSEQ multiplex PCR, the TCRdb table keeps only in-frame clones and is missing some. Of 250,000 to 300,000 clones listed, roughly 90% are singletons. Input material: peripheral blood. Receptors originate from a woman between 45 and 60 years old who had recovered from COVID-19.

This clone was observed at least ten times. The chain employs TRBV5-1 and TRBJ1-4; tentatively, D is TRBD1 (6 bases). V lost 4 bases and J 0 bases, leaving 13 bases between the germline ends. The CDR3 sequence is 16 residues long. Per the germline V gene, CDR1 is SGHRS and CDR2 is YFSETQ. The CDR3 region is CASSLRQVATNEKLFF. CDR3 in DNA: TGCGCCAGCAGCCTTAGACAGGTGGCAACTAATGAAAAACTGTTTTTT.

The chain uses TRBV30 and TRBJ1-5; D is unclear. The CDR3 is 13 amino acids. CDR1 GTSNPN and CDR2 SVGIG come from the germline V gene (reference sequence). Trimming pared 1 base from V and 5 bases from J, leaving 9 bases between. The CDR3 here is CAWSGAKDQPQHF. The DNA for the CDR3 is TGTGCCTGGAGTGGGGCAAAAGATCAGCCCCAGCATTTT.

The gene calls are TRBV9 and TRBJ2-6; possible D gene TRBD1, 5 bases. This CDR3 is built from 18 residues. The V end was cut by 1 base, the J end by 0 bases, with 14 bases between. CDR1 SGDLS and CDR2 YYNGEE come from the germline V gene. The CDR3 loop is CASSVTPQAHSGANVLTF. In DNA form, the CDR3 reads TGTGCCAGCAGCGTAACCCCACAGGCCCACTCTGGGGCCAACGTCCTGACTTTC.

V is TRBV4-2 and J is TRBJ1-3, with D unclear. In germline, CDR1 is LGHNA, CDR2 YNFKEQ. The CDR3 runs 15 residues. V was trimmed by 1 base and J by 4 bases, leaving 11 bases between them. The CDR3 is CASSQVAGLGNTIYF. CDR3 nucleotides: TGTGCCAGCAGCCAAGTAGCTGGTTTAGGAAACACCATATATTTT.

J is TRBJ1-2 and V is TRBV30, with D perhaps matching TRBD1 (6 bases). CDR1 GTSNPN and CDR2 SVGIG come from the germline V gene (reference sequence). Trimming took 1 base from V and 6 from J, leaving 9 bases between them. The CDR3 is 12 amino acids. DNA for the CDR3: TGTGCCTGGAGTGGAAACAGGGATGGCTACACCTTC. Translating it yields CAWSGNRDGYTF.

The chain recombines TRBV19 with TRBJ1-2, with D perhaps matching TRBD1 (5 bases). Germline loops: CDR1 LNHDA, CDR2 SQIVND (reference sequence). V lost 6 bases and J 1 base, leaving 15 bases between the germline ends. CDR3 length: 15 amino acids. The CDR3: CASRVSGGFNYGYTF. CDR3 nucleotide sequence: TGTGCCAGTAGAGTATCGGGGGGGTTTAACTATGGCTACACCTTC.